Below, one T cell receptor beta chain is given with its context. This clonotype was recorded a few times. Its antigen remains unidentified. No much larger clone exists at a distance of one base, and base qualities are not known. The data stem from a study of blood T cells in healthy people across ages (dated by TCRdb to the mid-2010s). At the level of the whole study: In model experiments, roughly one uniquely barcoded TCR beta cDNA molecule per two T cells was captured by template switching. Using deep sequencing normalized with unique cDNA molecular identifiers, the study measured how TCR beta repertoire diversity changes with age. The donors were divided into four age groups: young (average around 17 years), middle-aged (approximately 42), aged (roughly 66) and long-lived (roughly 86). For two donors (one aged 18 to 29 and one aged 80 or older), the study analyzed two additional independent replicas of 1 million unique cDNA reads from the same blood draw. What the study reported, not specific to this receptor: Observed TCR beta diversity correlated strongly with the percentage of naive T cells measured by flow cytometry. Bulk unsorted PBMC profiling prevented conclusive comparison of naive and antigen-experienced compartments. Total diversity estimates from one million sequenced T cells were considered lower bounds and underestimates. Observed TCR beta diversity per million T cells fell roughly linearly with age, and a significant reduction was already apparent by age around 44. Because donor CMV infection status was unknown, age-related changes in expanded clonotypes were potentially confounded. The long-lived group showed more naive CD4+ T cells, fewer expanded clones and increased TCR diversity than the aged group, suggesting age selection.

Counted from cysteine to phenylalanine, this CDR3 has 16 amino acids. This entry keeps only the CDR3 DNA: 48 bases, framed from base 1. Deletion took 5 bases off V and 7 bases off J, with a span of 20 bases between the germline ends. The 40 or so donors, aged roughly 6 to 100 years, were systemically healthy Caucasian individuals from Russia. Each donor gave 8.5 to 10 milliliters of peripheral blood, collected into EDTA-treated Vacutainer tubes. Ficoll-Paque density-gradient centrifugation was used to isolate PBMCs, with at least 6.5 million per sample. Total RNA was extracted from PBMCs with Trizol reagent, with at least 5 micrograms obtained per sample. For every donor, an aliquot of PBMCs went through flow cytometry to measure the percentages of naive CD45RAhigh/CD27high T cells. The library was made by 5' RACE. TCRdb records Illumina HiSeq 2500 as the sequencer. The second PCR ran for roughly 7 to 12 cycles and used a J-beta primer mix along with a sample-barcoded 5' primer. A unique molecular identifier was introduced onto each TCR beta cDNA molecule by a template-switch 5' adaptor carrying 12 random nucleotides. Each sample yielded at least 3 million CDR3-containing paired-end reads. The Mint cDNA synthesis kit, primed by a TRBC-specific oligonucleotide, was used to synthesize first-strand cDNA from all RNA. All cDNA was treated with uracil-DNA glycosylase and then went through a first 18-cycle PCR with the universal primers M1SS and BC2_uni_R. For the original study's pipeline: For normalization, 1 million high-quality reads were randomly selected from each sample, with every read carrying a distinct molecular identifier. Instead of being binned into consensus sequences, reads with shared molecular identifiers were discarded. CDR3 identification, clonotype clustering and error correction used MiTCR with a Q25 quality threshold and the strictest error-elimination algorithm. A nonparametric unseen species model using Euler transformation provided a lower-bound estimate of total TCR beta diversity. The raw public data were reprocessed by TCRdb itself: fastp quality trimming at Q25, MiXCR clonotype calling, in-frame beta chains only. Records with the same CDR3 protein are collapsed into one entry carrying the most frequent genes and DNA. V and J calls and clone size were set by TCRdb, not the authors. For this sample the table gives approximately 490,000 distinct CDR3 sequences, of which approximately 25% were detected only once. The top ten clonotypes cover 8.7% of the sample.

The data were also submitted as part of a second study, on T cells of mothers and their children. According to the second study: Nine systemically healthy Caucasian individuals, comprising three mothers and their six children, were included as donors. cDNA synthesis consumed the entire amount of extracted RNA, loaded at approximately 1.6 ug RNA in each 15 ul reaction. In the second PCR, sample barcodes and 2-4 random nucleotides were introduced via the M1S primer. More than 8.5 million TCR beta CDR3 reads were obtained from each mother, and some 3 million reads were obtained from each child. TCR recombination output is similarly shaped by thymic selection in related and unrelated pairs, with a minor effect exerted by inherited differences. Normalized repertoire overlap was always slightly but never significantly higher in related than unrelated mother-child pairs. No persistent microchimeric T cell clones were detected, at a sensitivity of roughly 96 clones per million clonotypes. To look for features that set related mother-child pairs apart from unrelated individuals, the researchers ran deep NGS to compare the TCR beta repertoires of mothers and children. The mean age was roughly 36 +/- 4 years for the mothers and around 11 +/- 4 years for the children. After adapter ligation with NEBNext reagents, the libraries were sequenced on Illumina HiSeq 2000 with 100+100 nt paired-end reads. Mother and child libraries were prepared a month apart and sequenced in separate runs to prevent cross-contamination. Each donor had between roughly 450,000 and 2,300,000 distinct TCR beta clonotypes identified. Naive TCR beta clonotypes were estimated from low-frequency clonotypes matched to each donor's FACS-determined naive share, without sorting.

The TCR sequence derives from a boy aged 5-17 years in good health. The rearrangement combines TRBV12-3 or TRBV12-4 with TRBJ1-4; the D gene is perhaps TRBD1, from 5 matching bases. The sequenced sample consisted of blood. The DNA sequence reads TGTGCCAGCAGTCCTTCCGTGGGACCCGGCGGTGAAAAACTGTTTTTT. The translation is CASSPSVGPGGEKLFF.